The 20 T cell receptor beta chains below come from one sample, sequenced in a study of cytomegalovirus exposure and HLA in healthy donors. Profiled with immunoSEQ multiplex PCR; TCRdb holds only in-frame clones, not every one. The sample carries over 150,000 clones, about 89% recorded once. Sequencing input: PBMCs. These receptors were obtained from a woman between 18 and 29 years old in good health and CMV-seropositive.

The chain joins TRBV5-5 to TRBJ2-5, with D unclear. V lost 3 bases and J 4 bases, leaving 10 bases between the germline ends. Germline V gives CDR1 SGHKS, CDR2 YYEKEE (reference sequence). The CDR3 totals 13 residues. The CDR3 loop is CASSSLLIETQYF. CDR3 coding DNA: TGTGCCAGCAGCTCCCTTTTAATAGAGACCCAGTACTTC.

The chain combines TRBV29-1 with TRBJ1-2, with TRBD1 identical over 7 bases. This CDR3 contains 14 residues. CDR1 is SQVTM, CDR2 ANQGSEA, per germline. The V gene end was trimmed by 3 bases and the J gene end by 2 bases; junction bases not matched to a gene: 6. The DNA for the CDR3 is TGCAGCGTTGACCCGACAGGGTTAAACTATGGCTACACCTTC. It specifies CSVDPTGLNYGYTF.

The chain links TRBV14 to TRBJ1-5; possibly TRBD1 for D (5 bases). CDR1 and CDR2 from the germline V gene are SGHDN and FVKESK. Trimming pared 0 bases from V and 0 bases from J, leaving 9 bases between. CDR3 length equals 16 residues. This CDR3 is CASSQDTGPSNQPQHF. The CDR3 DNA reads as TGTGCCAGCAGCCAAGATACAGGACCTAGCAATCAGCCCCAGCATTTT. The whole variable domain, filled in from reference TRBV14 and TRBJ1-5, reads EAGVTQFPSHSVIEKGQTVTLRCDPISGHDNLYWYRRVMGKEIKFLLHFVKESKQDESGMPNNRFLAERTGGTYSTLKVQPAELEDSGVYFCASSQDTGPSNQPQHFGDGTRLSIL.

This chain connects TRBV19 to TRBJ1-2; 10 positions match TRBD1. CDR3 size: 16 residues. From germline, CDR1 is LNHDA and CDR2 SQIVND (reference sequence). The J segment lost 4 bases and the V segment lost 4 bases, leaving 9 bases of the junction unmatched. The chain's CDR3 is CASSTPGQGFGYGYTF. CDR3 coding DNA: TGTGCCAGTAGTACTCCGGGACAGGGGTTTGGCTATGGCTACACCTTC.

The rearrangement links TRBV15 to TRBJ1-1; 7 bases agree with TRBD1. The CDR3 is 16 amino acids. Trimming removed 1 base from V and 4 bases from J; junction bases left unmatched: 9. Germline V gives CDR1 LNHNV, CDR2 YYDKDF (reference sequence). CDR3 in amino acids: CATSRGRQGGITEAFF. CDR3 bases: TGTGCCACCAGCAGAGGGCGACAGGGTGGGATCACTGAAGCTTTCTTT.

J is TRBJ2-7 and V is TRBV7-6; 8 bases align to TRBD1. Looked up from germline, CDR1 is SGHVS and CDR2 is FNYEAQ. V lost 6 bases and J lost 5; bases outside the gene matches: 9. The CDR3 has 14 amino acids. CDR3 amino acids: CASSYRDRIDEQYF. DNA for the CDR3: TGTGCCAGCAGTTACCGGGACAGGATCGACGAGCAGTACTTC.

The chain has TRBV28 and TRBJ2-1, with TRBD2 matching 11 bases. The CDR3 spans 16 residues. CDR1 and CDR2 (germline): MDHEN, SYDVKM. V dropped 6 bases and J dropped 7; count of bases not matched to a gene: 11. The CDR3 DNA reads TGTGCCAGCAGCCTCTCGGGGGTAGCGGGAGGGAATGAGCAGTTCTTC. Amino acid sequence: CASSLSGVAGGNEQFF.

The J gene is TRBJ2-7, the V gene TRBV7-2, with a weak D call TRBD1 (6 bases). The V gene's germline CDR1 is SGHTA and CDR2 FQGNSA. CDR3 length equals 14 residues. V was trimmed by 5 bases and J by 2 bases, leaving 13 bases between them. DNA for the CDR3: TGTGCCAGCAGCCCCGGGACACTGACCTACGAGCAGTACTTC. Its translation is CASSPGTLTYEQYF.

The V call is TRBV28, the J call TRBJ2-7; TRBD2 agrees at 8 bases. Trimming removed 8 bases from V and 0 bases from J; junction bases left unmatched: 12. Germline CDR1 reads MDHEN; CDR2 reads SYDVKM. This CDR3 is 16 amino acids long. In DNA, the CDR3 is TGTGCCAGCGGATCTAGCGGGCGCCCAAGCTCCTACGAGCAGTACTTC. Its protein product is CASGSSGRPSSYEQYF.

The chain links TRBV19 to TRBJ1-5; 7 positions match TRBD1. Germline loops: CDR1 LNHDA, CDR2 SQIVND (reference sequence). This CDR3 is 15 amino acids long. V lost 7 bases and J lost 6; bases outside the gene matches: 12. CDR3: CASNGETGARQPQHF. The CDR3 bases are TGTGCCAGTAATGGGGAAACAGGGGCTCGTCAGCCCCAGCATTTT.

This sequence joins TRBV7-9 and TRBJ1-1; D is possibly TRBD1 (5 bases). V lost 5 bases, J lost 0 bases, and 13 bases lay in between. The CDR3 totals 15 residues. Germline V gene lookup returns CDR1 SEHNR and CDR2 FQNEAQ (reference sequence). CDR3 amino acids: CASSGPGLMNTEAFF. The CDR3 DNA reads as TGTGCCAGCAGCGGGCCGGGACTAATGAACACTGAAGCTTTCTTT.

The rearrangement links TRBV6-1 to TRBJ2-3; D ambiguous. Trimming removed 6 bases at V and 0 bases at J, with 7 bases between. The length of the CDR3 is 13 residues. CDR1 and CDR2 from the germline V gene are MNHNS and SASEGT. As DNA, the CDR3 is TGTGCCAGCAGGAGCCTTAGCACAGATACGCAGTATTTT. As protein: CASRSLSTDTQYF.

J is TRBJ2-1 and V is TRBV27, with TRBD1 as a possible D gene (7 bases). Germline loops: CDR1 MNHEY, CDR2 SMNVEV (reference sequence). Trimming pared 4 bases from V and 5 bases from J, leaving 18 bases between. This CDR3 comprises 16 residues. The CDR3 region has the DNA TGTGCCAGCAGTTCCCCAGGGGGTAGCGGAAACAATGAGCAGTTCTTC. Residues: CASSSPGGSGNNEQFF.

V and J are TRBV29-1 and TRBJ1-2; 7 positions agree with TRBD1. CDR3 length equals 11 residues. Trimming at V came to 7 bases and at J to 6 bases, leaving 5 bases not matched to a gene. CDR1 and CDR2 from the germline V gene are SQVTM and ANQGSEA. CDR3 amino acids: CSATGPDGYTF. CDR3 sequence (DNA): TGCAGCGCGACAGGGCCCGATGGCTACACCTTC.

V and J are TRBV12-5 and TRBJ2-3; D not certain. Germline values: CDR1 LGHNT, CDR2 FRNRAP. The CDR3 has 12 amino acids. The germline V and J ends were trimmed by 3 bases and 8 bases, with 9 bases remaining between them. CDR3 coding DNA: TGTGCTAGTGGTTTCTCGAGCGTTACGCAGTATTTT. It encodes CASGFSSVTQYF.

The chain joins TRBV11-1 to TRBJ2-4, with 7 bases that match TRBD1. The V and J ends lost 3 bases and 5 bases, in that order; junction bases with no gene match: 1. Germline V lookup: CDR1 SGHAT, CDR2 FQDESV (reference sequence). This CDR3 comprises 13 residues. In nucleotides, the CDR3 is TGTGCCAGCAGCTTGGGGACAGAAAACATTCAGTACTTC. This gives the protein CASSLGTENIQYF.

This chain connects TRBV28 to TRBJ2-5; a possible D gene is TRBD2 (6 bases). Germline V gives CDR1 MDHEN, CDR2 SYDVKM. This CDR3 spans 16 amino acids. Deletions cut 6 bases from V and 2 bases from J, with 19 bases between. CDR3 protein: CASSRGVRGRQETQYF. The CDR3 DNA reads TGTGCCAGCAGCCGCGGGGTCCGAGGGAGGCAAGAGACCCAGTACTTC. Combining the CDR3 with reference TRBV28 and TRBJ2-5 gives the whole variable domain DVKVTQSSRYLVKRTGEKVFLECVQDMDHENMFWYRQDPGLGLRLIYFSYDVKMKEKGDIPEGYSVSREKKERFSLILESASTNQTSMYLCASSRGVRGRQETQYFGPGTRLLVL.

The sample holds a few counts of this clone. The chain joins TRBV7-9 to TRBJ1-1, with 7 bases lining up with TRBD1. J lost 1 base, V lost 4 bases, and 12 bases had no gene match. The CDR3 is 17 residues long. CDR1 and CDR2 (germline): SEHNR, FQNEAQ (reference sequence). CDR3 coding DNA: TGTGCCAGCAGCTCAGGACTACGGACAGGCCCGAACACTGAAGCTTTCTTT. Its protein product is CASSSGLRTGPNTEAFF. Variable domain in full (rest from reference TRBV7-9 and TRBJ1-1): DTGVSQNPRHKITKRGQNVTFRCDPISEHNRLYWYRQTLGQGPEFLTYFQNEAQLEKSRLLSDRFSAERPKGSFSTLEIQRTEQGDSAMYLCASSSGLRTGPNTEAFFGQGTRLTVV.

V and J are TRBV6-6 and TRBJ2-7; TRBD2 agrees at 14 bases. Germline CDR1 reads MNHNY; CDR2 reads SVGAGI (reference sequence). J lost 4 bases, V lost 5 bases, and 7 bases had no gene match. The CDR3 has 16 residues. This chain's CDR3 is CASSRTSGRLVYEQYF. In nucleotides, the CDR3 is TGTGCCAGCAGTCGGACTAGCGGGAGGCTCGTGTACGAGCAGTACTTC.

This chain links TRBV7-2 with TRBJ1-1; D uncertain. Deletions cut 3 bases from V and 5 bases from J, with 7 bases between. In germline, CDR1 is SGHTA, CDR2 FQGNSA. This CDR3 has 12 amino acids. This CDR3 reads CASSLRETEAFF. DNA of the CDR3: TGTGCCAGCAGCTTGCGGGAGACTGAAGCTTTCTTT.